This T cell receptor (beta chain) stems from a study of cytotoxic CD8 clonotypes in ibrutinib-treated CLL. Broader study findings: Upon ibrutinib response clonality rose, and upon progression it fell back toward baseline. Clonality at baseline surpassed age-matched healthy donors and tracked circulating CD8+ T-cell counts.

Germline CDR1 MNHEY, CDR2 SMNVEV (reference sequence). The ends were cut back, 4 bases at V and 10 bases at J, with 10 bases in the middle. There are 11 residues in the CDR3. Repertoires were generated with immunoSEQ multiplex PCR, while TCRdb's copy carries only in-frame clones and drops some. The sample holds 190,000 or so clones; around 72% are singletons and the top ten take roughly 13%. In regard to this clone: What it binds is unknown.

The receptor was isolated from a human donor with chronic lymphocytic leukemia. The chain carries TRBV27 and TRBJ1-1, with D possibly matching TRBD1 (5 bases). The sample in question was PBMCs, obtained after 24 months of ibrutinib treatment. In nucleotides, the CDR3 is TGTGCCAGCAGTTGGGGGAATAGAGCTTTCTTT. Its translation is CASSWGNRAFF.